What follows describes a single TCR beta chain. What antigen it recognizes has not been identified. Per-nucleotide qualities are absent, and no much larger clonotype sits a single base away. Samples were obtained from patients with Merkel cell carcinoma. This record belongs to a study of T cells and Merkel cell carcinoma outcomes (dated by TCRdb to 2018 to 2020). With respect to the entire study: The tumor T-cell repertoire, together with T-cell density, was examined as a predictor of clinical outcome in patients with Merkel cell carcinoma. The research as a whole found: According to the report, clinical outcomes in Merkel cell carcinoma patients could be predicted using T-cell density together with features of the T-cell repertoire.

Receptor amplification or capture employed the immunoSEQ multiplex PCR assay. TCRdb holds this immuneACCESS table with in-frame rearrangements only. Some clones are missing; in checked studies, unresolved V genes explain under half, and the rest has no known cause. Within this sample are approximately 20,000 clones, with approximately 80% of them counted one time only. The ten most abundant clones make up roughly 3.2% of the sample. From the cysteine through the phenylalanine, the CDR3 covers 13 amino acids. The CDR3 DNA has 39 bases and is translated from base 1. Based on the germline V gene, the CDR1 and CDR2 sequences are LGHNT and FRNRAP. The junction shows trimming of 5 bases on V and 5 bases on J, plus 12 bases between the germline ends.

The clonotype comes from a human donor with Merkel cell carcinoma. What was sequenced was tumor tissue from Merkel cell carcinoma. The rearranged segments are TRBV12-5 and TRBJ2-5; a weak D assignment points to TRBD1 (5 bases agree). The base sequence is TGTGCTAGTGGTCTAGGGGTTGGCGAGACCCAGTACTTC. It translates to CASGLGVGETQYF.